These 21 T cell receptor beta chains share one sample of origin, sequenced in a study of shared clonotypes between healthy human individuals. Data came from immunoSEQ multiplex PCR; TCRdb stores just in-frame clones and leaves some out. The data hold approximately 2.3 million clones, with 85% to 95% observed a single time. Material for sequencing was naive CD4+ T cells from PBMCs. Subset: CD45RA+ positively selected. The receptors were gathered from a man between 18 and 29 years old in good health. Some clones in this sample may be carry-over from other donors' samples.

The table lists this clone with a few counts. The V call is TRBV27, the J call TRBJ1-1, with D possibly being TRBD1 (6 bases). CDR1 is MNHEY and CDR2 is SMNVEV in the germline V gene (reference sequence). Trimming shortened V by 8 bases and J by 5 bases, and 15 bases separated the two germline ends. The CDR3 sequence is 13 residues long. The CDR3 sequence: CASRTVMSTEAFF. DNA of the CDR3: TGTGCCAGCCGGACAGTTATGAGTACTGAAGCTTTCTTT.

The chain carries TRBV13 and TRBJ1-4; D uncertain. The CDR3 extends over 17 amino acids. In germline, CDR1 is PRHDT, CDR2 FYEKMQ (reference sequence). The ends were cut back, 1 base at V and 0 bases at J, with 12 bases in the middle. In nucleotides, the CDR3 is TGTGCCAGCAGCTTAGTTGGGTCCGAAGCAACTAATGAAAAACTGTTTTTT. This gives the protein CASSLVGSEATNEKLFF.

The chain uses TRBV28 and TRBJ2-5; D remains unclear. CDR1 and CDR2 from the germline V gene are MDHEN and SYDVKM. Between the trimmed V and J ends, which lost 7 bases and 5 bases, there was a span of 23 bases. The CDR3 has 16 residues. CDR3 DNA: TGTGCCAGCAAATCCCCAAAAGCTTCGGAACGGGAGACCCAGTACTTC. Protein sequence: CASKSPKASERETQYF.

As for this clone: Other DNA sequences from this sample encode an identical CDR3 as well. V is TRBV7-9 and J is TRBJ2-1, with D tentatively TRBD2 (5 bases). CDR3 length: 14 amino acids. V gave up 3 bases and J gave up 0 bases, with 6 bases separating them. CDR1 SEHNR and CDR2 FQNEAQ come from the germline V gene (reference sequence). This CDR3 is CASSFGGSYNEQFF. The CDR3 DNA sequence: TGTGCCAGCAGCTTTGGAGGCTCCTACAATGAGCAGTTCTTC.

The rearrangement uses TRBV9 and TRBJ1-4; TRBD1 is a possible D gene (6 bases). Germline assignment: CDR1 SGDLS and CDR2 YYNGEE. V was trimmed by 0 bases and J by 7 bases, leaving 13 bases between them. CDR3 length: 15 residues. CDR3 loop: CASSVDGARGEKLFF. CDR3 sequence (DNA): TGTGCCAGCAGCGTAGACGGGGCCAGGGGTGAAAAACTGTTTTTT.

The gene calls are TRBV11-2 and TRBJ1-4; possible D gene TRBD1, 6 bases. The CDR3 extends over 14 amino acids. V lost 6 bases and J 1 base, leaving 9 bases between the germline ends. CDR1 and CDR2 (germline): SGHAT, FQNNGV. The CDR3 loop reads CASRGGRTNEKLFF. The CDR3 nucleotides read TGTGCCAGCAGGGGGGGCAGAACTAATGAAAAACTGTTTTTT.

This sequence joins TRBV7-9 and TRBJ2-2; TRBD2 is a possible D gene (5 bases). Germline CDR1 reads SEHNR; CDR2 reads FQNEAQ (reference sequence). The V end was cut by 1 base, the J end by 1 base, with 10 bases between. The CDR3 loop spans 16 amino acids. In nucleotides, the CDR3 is TGTGCCAGCAGCTTAGGGGTAGCGCTGAACACCGGGGAGCTGTTTTTT. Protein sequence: CASSLGVALNTGELFF.

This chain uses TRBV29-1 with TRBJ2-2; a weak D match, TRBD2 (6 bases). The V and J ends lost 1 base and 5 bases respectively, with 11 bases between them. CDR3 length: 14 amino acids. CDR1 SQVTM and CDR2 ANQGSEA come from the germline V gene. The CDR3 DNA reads TGCAGCGTTGAAGGCGGGATGAGGACCGGGGAGCTGTTTTTT. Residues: CSVEGGMRTGELFF.

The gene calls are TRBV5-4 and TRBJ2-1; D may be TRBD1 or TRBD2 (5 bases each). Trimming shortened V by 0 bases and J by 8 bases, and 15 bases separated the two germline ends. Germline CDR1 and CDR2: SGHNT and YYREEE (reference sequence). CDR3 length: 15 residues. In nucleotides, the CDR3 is TGTGCCAGCAGCTTGGATGGGGGAGATGACGATGAGCAGTTCTTC. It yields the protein CASSLDGGDDDEQFF. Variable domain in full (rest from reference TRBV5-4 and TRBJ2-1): ETGVTQSPTHLIKTRGQQVTLRCSSQSGHNTVSWYQQALGQGPQFIFQYYREEENGRGNFPPRFSGLQFPNYSSELNVNALELDDSALYLCASSLDGGDDDEQFFGPGTRLTVL.

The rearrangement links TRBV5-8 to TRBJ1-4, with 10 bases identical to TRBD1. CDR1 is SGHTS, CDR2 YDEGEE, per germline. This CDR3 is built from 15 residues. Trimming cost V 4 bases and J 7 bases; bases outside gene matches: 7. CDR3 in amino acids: CASSAGQGWSEKLFF. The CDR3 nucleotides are TGTGCCAGCAGCGCGGGACAGGGGTGGAGTGAAAAACTGTTTTTT.

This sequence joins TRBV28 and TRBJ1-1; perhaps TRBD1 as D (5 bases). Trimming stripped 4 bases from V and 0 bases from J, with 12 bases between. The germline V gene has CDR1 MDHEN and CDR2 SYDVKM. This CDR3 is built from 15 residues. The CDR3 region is CASSSPSGLNTEAFF. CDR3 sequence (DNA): TGTGCCAGCAGTTCTCCTTCGGGGCTGAACACTGAAGCTTTCTTT. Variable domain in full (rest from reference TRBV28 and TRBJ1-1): DVKVTQSSRYLVKRTGEKVFLECVQDMDHENMFWYRQDPGLGLRLIYFSYDVKMKEKGDIPEGYSVSREKKERFSLILESASTNQTSMYLCASSSPSGLNTEAFFGQGTRLTVV.

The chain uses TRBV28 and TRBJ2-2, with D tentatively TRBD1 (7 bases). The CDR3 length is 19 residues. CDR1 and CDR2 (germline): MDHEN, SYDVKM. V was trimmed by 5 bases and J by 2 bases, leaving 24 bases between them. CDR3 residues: CASSPYRGGTRPNTGELFF. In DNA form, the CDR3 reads TGTGCCAGCAGTCCCTACAGGGGAGGAACTAGACCTAACACCGGGGAGCTGTTTTTT.

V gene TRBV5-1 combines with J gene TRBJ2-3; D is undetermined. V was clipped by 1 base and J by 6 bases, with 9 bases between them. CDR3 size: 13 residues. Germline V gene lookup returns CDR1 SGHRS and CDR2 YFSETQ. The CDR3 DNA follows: TGCGCCAGCAGCTTGAGTGGCATGGATACGCAGTATTTT. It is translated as CASSLSGMDTQYF.

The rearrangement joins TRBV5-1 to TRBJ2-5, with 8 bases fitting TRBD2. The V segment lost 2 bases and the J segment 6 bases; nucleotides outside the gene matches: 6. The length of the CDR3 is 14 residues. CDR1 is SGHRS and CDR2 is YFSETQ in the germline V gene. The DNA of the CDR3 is TGCGCCAGCAGCTTAATCCAGCGGGAGCAGACCCAGTACTTC. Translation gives CASSLIQREQTQYF. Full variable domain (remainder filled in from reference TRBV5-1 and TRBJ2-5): KAGVTQTPRYLIKTRGQQVTLSCSPISGHRSVSWYQQTPGQGLQFLFEYFSETQRNKGNFPGRFSGRQFSNSRSEMNVSTLELGDSALYLCASSLIQREQTQYFGPGTRLLVL.

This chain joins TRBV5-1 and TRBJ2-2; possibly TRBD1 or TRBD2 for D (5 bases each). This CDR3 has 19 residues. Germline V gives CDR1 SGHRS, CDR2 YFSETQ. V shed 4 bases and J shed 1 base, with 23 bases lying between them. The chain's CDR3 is CASSPRDGTLLGNTGELFF. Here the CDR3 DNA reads TGCGCCAGCAGCCCAAGGGACGGAACCTTGCTGGGGAACACCGGGGAGCTGTTTTTT.

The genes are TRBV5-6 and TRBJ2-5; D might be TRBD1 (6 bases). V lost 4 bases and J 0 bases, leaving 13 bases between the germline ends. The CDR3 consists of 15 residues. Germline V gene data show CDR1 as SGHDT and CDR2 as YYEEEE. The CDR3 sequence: CASSRPRGDQETQYF. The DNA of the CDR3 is TGTGCCAGCAGCCGTCCCAGGGGCGACCAAGAGACCCAGTACTTC.

DNA of the CDR3: TGCGCCAGTAACGACAGGGCGGACACTGAAGCTTTCTTT. Residues: CASNDRADTEAFF. The V and J genes are TRBV10-2 and TRBJ1-1; TRBD1 matches 7 bases. Germline V gene data show CDR1 as WSHSY and CDR2 as SAAADI. Trimming cost V 9 bases and J 3 bases; bases outside gene matches: 7. The CDR3 sequence is 13 residues long.

The CDR3 region is CASSHGAGVEQYF. For the CDR3, the DNA is TGCGCCAGCAGCCACGGAGCGGGAGTCGAGCAGTACTTC. The J gene is TRBJ2-7, the V gene TRBV5-1, with 8 bases lining up with TRBD2. Looked up from germline, CDR1 is SGHRS and CDR2 is YFSETQ. The CDR3 loop spans 13 amino acids. Trimming removed 4 bases from V and 6 bases from J; junction bases left unmatched: 6. The whole variable domain, filled in from reference TRBV5-1 and TRBJ2-7, reads KAGVTQTPRYLIKTRGQQVTLSCSPISGHRSVSWYQQTPGQGLQFLFEYFSETQRNKGNFPGRFSGRQFSNSRSEMNVSTLELGDSALYLCASSHGAGVEQYFGPGTRLTVT.

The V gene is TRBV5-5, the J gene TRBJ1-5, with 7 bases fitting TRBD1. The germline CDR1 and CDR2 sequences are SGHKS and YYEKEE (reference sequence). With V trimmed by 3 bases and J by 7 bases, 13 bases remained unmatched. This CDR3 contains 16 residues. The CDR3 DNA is TGTGCCAGCAGCTCGAACCCAGGGGGTTTAGGGCAGCCCCAGCATTTT. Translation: CASSSNPGGLGQPQHF.

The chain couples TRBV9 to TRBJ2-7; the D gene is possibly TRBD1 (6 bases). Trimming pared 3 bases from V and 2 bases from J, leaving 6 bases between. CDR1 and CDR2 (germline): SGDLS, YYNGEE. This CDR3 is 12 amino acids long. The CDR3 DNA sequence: TGTGCCAGCAGCGGACAGGCCTACGAGCAGTACTTC. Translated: CASSGQAYEQYF. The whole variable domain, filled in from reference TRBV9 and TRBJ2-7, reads DSGVTQTPKHLITATGQRVTLRCSPRSGDLSVYWYQQSLDQGLQFLIQYYNGEERAKGNILERFSAQQFPDLHSELNLSSLELGDSALYFCASSGQAYEQYFGPGTRLTVT.

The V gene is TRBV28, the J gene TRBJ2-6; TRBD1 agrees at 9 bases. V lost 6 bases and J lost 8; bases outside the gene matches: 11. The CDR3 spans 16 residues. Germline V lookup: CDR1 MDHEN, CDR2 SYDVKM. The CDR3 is CASRPTWDRVPNVLTF. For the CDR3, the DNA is TGTGCCAGCAGGCCCACCTGGGACAGGGTCCCCAACGTCCTGACTTTC.